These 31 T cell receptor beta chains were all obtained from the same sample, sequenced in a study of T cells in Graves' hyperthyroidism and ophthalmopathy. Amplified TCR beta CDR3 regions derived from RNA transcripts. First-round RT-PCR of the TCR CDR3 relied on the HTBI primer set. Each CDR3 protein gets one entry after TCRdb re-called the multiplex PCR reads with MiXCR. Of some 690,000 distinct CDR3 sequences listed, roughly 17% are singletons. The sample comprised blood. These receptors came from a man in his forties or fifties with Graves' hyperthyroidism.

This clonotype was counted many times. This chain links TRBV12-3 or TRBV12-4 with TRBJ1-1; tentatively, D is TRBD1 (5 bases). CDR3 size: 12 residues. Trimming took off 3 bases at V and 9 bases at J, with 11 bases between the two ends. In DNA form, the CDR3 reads TGTGCCAGCAGTTTTCCGGACATAAAAGCTTTCTTT. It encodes CASSFPDIKAFF.

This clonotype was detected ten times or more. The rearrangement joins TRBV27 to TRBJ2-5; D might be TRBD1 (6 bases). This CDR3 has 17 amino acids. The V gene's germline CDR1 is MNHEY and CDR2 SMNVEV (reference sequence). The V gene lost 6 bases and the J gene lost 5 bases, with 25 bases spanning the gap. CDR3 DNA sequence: TGTGCCAGCAGCTTTAGCGCCGGGACACACTTTGGGGAGACCCAGTACTTC. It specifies CASSFSAGTHFGETQYF.

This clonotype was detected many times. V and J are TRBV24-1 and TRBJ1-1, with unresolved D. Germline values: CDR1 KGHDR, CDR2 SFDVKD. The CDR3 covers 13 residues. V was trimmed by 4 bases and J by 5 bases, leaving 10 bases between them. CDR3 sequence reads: CATSDGSWTEAFF. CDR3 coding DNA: TGTGCCACCAGTGACGGGTCCTGGACTGAAGCTTTCTTT.

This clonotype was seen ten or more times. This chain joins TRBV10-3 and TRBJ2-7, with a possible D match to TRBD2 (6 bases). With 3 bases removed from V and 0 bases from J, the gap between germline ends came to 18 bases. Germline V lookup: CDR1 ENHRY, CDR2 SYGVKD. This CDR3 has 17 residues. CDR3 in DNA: TGTGCCATCAGTGACCCCGTAGGACGGGAGAGCTCCTACGAGCAGTACTTC. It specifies CAISDPVGRESSYEQYF.

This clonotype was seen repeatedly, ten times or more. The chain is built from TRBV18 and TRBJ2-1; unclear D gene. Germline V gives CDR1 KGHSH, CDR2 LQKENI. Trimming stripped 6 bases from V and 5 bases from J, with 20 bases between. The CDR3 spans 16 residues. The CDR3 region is CASSLDRGRGNNEQFF. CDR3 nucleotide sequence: TGTGCCAGCTCCCTTGATCGTGGTCGCGGAAACAATGAGCAGTTCTTC. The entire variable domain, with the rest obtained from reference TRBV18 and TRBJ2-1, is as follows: NAGVMQNPRHLVRRRGQEARLRCSPMKGHSHVYWYRQLPEEGLKFMVYLQKENIIDESGMPKERFSAEFPKEGPSILRIQQVVRGDSAAYFCASSLDRGRGNNEQFFGPGTRLTVL.

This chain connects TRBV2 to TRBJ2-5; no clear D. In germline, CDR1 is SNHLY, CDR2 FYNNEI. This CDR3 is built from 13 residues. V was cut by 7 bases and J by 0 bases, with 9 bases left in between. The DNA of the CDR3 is TGTGCCAGCACAACCGTGGACCAAGAGACCCAGTACTTC. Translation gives CASTTVDQETQYF.

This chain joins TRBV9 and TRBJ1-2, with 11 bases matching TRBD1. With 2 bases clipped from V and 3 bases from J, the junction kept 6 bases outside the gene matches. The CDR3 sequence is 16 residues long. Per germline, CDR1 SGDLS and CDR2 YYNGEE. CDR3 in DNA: TGTGCCAGCAGCGTTTCCCCGGGACAGGGGGACTATGGCTACACCTTC. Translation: CASSVSPGQGDYGYTF.

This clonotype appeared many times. CDR3 residues: CASSSTSGNTDTQYF. The CDR3 DNA is TGTGCCAGCAGTTCGACTAGCGGGAACACAGATACGCAGTATTTT. The rearrangement links TRBV12-3 or TRBV12-4 to TRBJ2-3, with 11 bases lining up with TRBD2. Trimming removed 4 bases from V and 2 bases from J; junction bases left unmatched: 2. The CDR3 loop spans 15 amino acids.

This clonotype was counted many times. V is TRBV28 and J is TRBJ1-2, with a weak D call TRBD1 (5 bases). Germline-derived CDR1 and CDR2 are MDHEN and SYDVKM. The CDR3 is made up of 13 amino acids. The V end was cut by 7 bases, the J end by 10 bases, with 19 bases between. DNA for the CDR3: TGTGCCAGCACCCCATCGGGAAGGGGACCCTACACCTTC. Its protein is CASTPSGRGPYTF.

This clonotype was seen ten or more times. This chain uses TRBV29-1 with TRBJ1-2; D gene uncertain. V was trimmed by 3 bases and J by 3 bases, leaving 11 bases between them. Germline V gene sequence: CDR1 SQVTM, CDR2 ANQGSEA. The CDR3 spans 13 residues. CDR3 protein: CSVDDSSHYGYTF. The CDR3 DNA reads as TGCAGCGTTGACGATTCCAGCCACTATGGCTACACCTTC.

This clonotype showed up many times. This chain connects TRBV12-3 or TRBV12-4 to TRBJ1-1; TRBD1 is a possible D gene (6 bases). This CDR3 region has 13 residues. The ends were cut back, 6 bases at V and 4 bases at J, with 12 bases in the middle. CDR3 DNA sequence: TGTGCCAGCAGCTACACAGGGACCACTGAAGCTTTCTTT. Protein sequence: CASSYTGTTEAFF.

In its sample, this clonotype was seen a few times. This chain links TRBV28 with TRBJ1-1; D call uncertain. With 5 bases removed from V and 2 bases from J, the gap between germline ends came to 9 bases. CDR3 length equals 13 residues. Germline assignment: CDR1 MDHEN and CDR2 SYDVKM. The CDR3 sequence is CASSGVTNTEAFF. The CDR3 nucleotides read TGTGCCAGCAGTGGGGTGACCAACACTGAAGCTTTCTTT.

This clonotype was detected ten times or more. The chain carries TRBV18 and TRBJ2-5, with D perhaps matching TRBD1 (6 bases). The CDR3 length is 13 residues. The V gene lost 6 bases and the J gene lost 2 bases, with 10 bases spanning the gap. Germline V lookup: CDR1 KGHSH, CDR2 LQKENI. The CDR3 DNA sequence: TGTGCCAGCTCCCCGACAGGACAAGAGACCCAGTACTTC. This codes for CASSPTGQETQYF.

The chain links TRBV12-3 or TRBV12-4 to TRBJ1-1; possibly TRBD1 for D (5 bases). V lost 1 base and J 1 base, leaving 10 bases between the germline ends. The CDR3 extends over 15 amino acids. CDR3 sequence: CASSLEFGGNTEAFF. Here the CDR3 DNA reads TGTGCCAGCAGTTTAGAGTTCGGGGGGAACACTGAAGCTTTCTTT.

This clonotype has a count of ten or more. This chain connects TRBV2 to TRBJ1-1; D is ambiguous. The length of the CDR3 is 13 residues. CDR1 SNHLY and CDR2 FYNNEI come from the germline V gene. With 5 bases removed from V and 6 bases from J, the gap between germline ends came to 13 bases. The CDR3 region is CASSLRLEPEAFF. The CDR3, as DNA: TGTGCCAGCAGTCTTAGGTTGGAACCTGAAGCTTTCTTT.

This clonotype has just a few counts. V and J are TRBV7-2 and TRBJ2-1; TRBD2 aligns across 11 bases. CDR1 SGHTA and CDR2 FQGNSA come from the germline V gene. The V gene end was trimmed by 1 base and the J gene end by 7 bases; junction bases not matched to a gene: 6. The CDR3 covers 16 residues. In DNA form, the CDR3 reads TGTGCCAGCAGCTTAGTTAGCGGGAGGGCCAAGAATGAGCAGTTCTTC. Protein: CASSLVSGRAKNEQFF.

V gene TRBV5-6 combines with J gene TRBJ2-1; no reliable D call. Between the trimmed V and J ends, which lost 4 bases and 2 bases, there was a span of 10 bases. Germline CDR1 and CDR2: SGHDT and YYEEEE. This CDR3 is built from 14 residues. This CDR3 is CASSVMAAYNEQFF. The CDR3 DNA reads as TGTGCCAGCAGCGTGATGGCTGCCTACAATGAGCAGTTCTTC.

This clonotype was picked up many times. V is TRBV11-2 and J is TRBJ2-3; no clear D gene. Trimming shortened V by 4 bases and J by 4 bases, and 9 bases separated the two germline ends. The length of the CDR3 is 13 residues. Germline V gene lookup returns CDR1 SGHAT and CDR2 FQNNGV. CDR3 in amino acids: CASSSYSPDTQYF. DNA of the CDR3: TGTGCCAGCAGCTCATATAGTCCAGATACGCAGTATTTT.

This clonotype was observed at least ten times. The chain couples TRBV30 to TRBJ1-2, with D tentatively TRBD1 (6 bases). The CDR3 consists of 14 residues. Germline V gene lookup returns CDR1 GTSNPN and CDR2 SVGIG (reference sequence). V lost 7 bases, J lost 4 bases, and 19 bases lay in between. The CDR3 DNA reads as TGTGCCTCGGGGAGCGGGGGGCTGGTCTATGGCTACACCTTC. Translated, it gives CASGSGGLVYGYTF.

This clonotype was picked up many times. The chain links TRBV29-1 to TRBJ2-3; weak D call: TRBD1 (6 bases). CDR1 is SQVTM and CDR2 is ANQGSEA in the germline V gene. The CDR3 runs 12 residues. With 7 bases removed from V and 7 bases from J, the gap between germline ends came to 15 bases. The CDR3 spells CSAAWTVHTQYF. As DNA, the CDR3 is TGCAGCGCCGCTTGGACAGTACATACGCAGTATTTT.

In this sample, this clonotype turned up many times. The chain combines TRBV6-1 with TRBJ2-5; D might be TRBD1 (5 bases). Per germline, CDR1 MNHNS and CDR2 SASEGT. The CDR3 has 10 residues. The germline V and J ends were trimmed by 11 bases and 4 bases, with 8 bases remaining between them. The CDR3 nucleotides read TGTGCCCTTGGGGCAGAGACCCAGTACTTC. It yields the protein CALGAETQYF.

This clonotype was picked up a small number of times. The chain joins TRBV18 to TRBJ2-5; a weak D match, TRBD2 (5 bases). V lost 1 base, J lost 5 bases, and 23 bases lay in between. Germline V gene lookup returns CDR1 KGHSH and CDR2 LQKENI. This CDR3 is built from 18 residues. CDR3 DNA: TGTGCCAGCTCACCACGGCTAGCTGGAGGTCGGAGCGGTGAGACCCAGTACTTC. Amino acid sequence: CASSPRLAGGRSGETQYF.

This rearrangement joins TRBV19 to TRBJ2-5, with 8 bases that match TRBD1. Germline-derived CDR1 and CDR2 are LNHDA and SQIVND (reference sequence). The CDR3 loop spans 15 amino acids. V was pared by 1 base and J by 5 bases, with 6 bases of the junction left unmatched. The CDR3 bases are TGTGCCAGTAGTATAGCCTGGACAGGGTCCGAGACCCAGTACTTC. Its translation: CASSIAWTGSETQYF.

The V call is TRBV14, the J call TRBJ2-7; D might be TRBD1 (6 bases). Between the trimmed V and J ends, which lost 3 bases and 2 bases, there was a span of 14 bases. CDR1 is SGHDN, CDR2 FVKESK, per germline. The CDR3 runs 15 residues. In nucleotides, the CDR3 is TGTGCCAGCAGCCACATGACAGGAGACCCCTACGAGCAGTACTTC. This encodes CASSHMTGDPYEQYF.

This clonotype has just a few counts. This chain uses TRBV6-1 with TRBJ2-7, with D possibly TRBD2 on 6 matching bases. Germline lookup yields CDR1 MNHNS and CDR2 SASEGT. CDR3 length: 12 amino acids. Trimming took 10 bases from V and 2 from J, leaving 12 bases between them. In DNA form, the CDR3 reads TGTGCCATTAGTAGCGGTACCTACGAGCAGTACTTC. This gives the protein CAISSGTYEQYF.

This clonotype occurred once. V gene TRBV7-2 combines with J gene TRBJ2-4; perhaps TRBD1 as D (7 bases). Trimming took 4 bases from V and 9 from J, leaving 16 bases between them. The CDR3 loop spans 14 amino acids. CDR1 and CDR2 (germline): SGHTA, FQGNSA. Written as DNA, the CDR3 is TGTGCCAGCAGCTCTCCGAGGCGGGACAGCATTCAGTACTTC. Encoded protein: CASSSPRRDSIQYF.

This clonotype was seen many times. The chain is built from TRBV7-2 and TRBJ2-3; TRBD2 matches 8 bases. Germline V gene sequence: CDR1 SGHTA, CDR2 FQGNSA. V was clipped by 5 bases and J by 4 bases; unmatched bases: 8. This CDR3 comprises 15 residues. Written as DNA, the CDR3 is TGTGCCAGCAGCGTGGGACTAGAAGGATCAGATACGCAGTATTTT. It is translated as CASSVGLEGSDTQYF. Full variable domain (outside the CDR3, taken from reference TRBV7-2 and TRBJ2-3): GAGVSQSPSNKVTEKGKDVELRCDPISGHTALYWYRQSLGQGLEFLIYFQGNSAPDKSGLPSDRFSAERTGGSVSTLTIQRTQQEDSAVYLCASSVGLEGSDTQYFGPGTRLTVL.

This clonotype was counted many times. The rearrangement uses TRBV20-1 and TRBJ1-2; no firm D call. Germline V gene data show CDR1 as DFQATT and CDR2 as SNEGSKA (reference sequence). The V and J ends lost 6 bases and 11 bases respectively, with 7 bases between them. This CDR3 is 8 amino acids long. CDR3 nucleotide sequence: TGCAGTGCCTCCGGGTACACCTTC. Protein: CSASGYTF.

The CDR3 here is CASSPEIGGPQPQHF. The CDR3 bases are TGTGCCAGCAGCCCCGAAATAGGGGGGCCTCAGCCCCAGCATTTT. The J gene is TRBJ1-5, the V gene TRBV6-1, with D possibly TRBD1 on 6 matching bases. Trimming took off 6 bases at V and 6 bases at J, with 18 bases between the two ends. The CDR3 covers 15 residues. Germline values: CDR1 MNHNS, CDR2 SASEGT.

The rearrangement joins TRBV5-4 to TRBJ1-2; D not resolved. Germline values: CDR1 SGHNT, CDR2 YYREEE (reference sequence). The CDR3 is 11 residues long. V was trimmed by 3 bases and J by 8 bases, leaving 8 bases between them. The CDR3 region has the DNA TGTGCCAGCAGCTCAAGAGAGGGCTACACCTTC. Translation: CASSSREGYTF.

CDR3 amino acids: CSVRTGRYEQYF. The DNA of the CDR3 is TGCAGCGTGAGGACAGGTCGGTACGAGCAGTACTTC. The rearrangement joins TRBV29-1 to TRBJ2-7, with 7 positions matching TRBD1. With V trimmed by 6 bases and J by 4 bases, 6 bases remained unmatched. The CDR3 extends over 12 amino acids. From germline, CDR1 is SQVTM and CDR2 ANQGSEA.